This T cell receptor beta chain was documented in a study of CD8+ T cells in alopecia areata. Study conclusions and caveats: Clonality in lesional scalp, especially alopecia totalis/universalis, exceeded that of normal scalp. Resident alphabeta T-cell populations of normal skin are likewise subject to sequencing in scalp samples.

The CDR3 sequence is 14 residues long. V was trimmed by 4 bases and J by 1 base, leaving 11 bases between them. CDR1 is SGHNT, CDR2 YYREEE, per germline (reference sequence). Isolated RNA was reverse transcribed into cDNA used as the sequencing template. Here immunoSEQ multiplex PCR was the method, and the copy in TCRdb shows in-frame clones only, minus some. The sample carries 55,000 to 65,000 clones, roughly 40% recorded once. In the case of this clone: Its specificity is unknown.

Punch biopsies of lesional scalp, plus peripheral blood, were taken from alopecia areata patients. This TCR was sampled from a human donor with alopecia areata. The sequencing input was NKG2D-low CD8+ T cells sorted from blood. The rearrangement uses TRBV5-4 and TRBJ2-5; D remains ambiguous. In nucleotides, the CDR3 is TGTGCCAGCAGCCGTAAACAGAGCCAAGAGACCCAGTACTTC. Protein sequence: CASSRKQSQETQYF.